Below, one T cell receptor beta chain is given with its context. Its antigen is currently unknown. The assay was immunoSEQ multiplex PCR, and TCRdb's table has in-frame clones only and misses some. The data hold about 18,000 clones, with approximately 90% observed a single time. This sample is drawn from a study of T cells in localized non-small cell lung cancer. The study, taken as a whole, reports: There were a median 57 of the top 100 tumor clones appearing in adjacent lung. Higher T cell density in the blood was associated with longer overall survival, whereas higher adjacent-lung clonality associated with shorter survival.

Germline-derived CDR1 and CDR2 are ENHRY and SYGVKD. The CDR3 has 12 residues. The V end lost 6 bases, the J end lost 8 bases, and 11 bases lay between the germline ends. V is TRBV10-3 and J is TRBJ1-3; D unclear. Sequencing used peripheral blood, obtained before any cancer treatment. This clonotype originated in a male donor older than 55 with stage II squamous cell lung carcinoma. The CDR3: CAISPDLYTIYF. Written as DNA, the CDR3 is TGTGCCATCAGCCCGGATCTTTACACCATATATTTT.